These 27 T cell receptor beta chains share one sample of origin, sequenced in a study of radiation and T cells in renal cell carcinoma. Data came from immunoSEQ multiplex PCR; TCRdb stores just in-frame clones and leaves some out. The sample lists roughly 160,000 clones, 88% occurring once. Time point denoted: blood 4 weeks post-SBRT, at nephrectomy. The treatment: 15 Gy SBRT to primary tumor, nephrectomy 4 weeks later. Sequenced here: blood, sampled from a patient whose treatment included radiotherapy and nephrectomy. These receptors were obtained from a woman between 45 and 60 years old with renal cell carcinoma.

The chain has TRBV6-5 and TRBJ1-1; 7 nucleotides line up with TRBD1. There are 13 residues in the CDR3. CDR1 and CDR2 from the germline V gene are MNHEY and SVGAGI. V shed 4 bases, J shed 7 bases, and the junction held 6 bases outside the gene matches. The CDR3 bases are TGTGCCAGCAGTTTGGGACAGAACCTTGAAGCTTTCTTT. This translates into CASSLGQNLEAFF.

The chain carries TRBV5-1 and TRBJ2-6, with D perhaps matching TRBD1 (7 bases). The V gene lost 4 bases and the J gene lost 2 bases, with 13 bases spanning the gap. The length of the CDR3 is 16 residues. Per the germline V gene, CDR1 is SGHRS and CDR2 is YFSETQ. CDR3 DNA sequence: TGCGCCAGCAGCGCCAGGGGGGCTACTGGGGCCAACGTCCTGACTTTC. Its protein product is CASSARGATGANVLTF.

This rearrangement joins TRBV15 to TRBJ1-5; D is uncertain. The CDR3 loop spans 13 amino acids. In germline, CDR1 is LNHNV, CDR2 YYDKDF (reference sequence). V dropped 0 bases and J dropped 3 bases, with 3 bases sitting between them. The chain's CDR3 is CATSRDLNQPQHF. The CDR3 nucleotides are TGTGCCACCAGCAGAGATCTCAATCAGCCCCAGCATTTT.

This rearrangement joins TRBV7-9 to TRBJ2-1; 10 bases line up with TRBD2. Trimming removed 5 bases from V and 3 bases from J; junction bases left unmatched: 4. Germline loops: CDR1 SEHNR, CDR2 FQNEAQ (reference sequence). The CDR3 has 15 amino acids. The CDR3 reads CASSRGLADYNEQFF. CDR3 bases: TGTGCCAGCAGCCGTGGACTAGCGGACTACAATGAGCAGTTCTTC. Complete variable domain (other parts from reference TRBV7-9 and TRBJ2-1): DTGVSQNPRHKITKRGQNVTFRCDPISEHNRLYWYRQTLGQGPEFLTYFQNEAQLEKSRLLSDRFSAERPKGSFSTLEIQRTEQGDSAMYLCASSRGLADYNEQFFGPGTRLTVL.

The gene calls are TRBV12-5 and TRBJ2-5, with D possibly TRBD1 on 5 matching bases. V was pared by 1 base and J by 7 bases, with 10 bases between. The CDR3 consists of 13 residues. Germline assignment: CDR1 LGHNT and CDR2 FRNRAP. This CDR3 reads CASGLGQYGTQYF. The DNA of the CDR3 is TGTGCTAGTGGTTTGGGACAGTACGGGACCCAGTACTTC.

This rearrangement joins TRBV7-8 to TRBJ2-3; D unresolved. CDR1 and CDR2 from the germline V gene are SGHVS and FQNEAQ. V gave up 1 base and J gave up 8 bases, with 7 bases separating them. The CDR3 covers 12 residues. The CDR3 DNA sequence: TGTGCCAGCAGCTTAGGGACGGGTACGCAGTATTTT. Translating it yields CASSLGTGTQYF.

The rearrangement uses TRBV4-1 and TRBJ1-6, with 7 bases fitting TRBD1. With V trimmed by 0 bases and J by 0 bases, 8 bases remained unmatched. CDR3 length: 19 amino acids. Germline assignment: CDR1 MGHRA and CDR2 YSYEKL. CDR3 residues: CASSQDQPGGNSYNSPLHF. CDR3 sequence (DNA): TGCGCCAGCAGCCAAGATCAGCCAGGGGGTAACTCCTATAATTCACCCCTCCACTTT.

This clone has only one observation. The genes are TRBV15 and TRBJ1-2; no firm D call. Germline CDR1 LNHNV, CDR2 YYDKDF (reference sequence). This CDR3 has 13 residues. Between the trimmed V and J ends, which lost 2 bases and 7 bases, there was a span of 11 bases. As DNA, the CDR3 is TGTGCCACCAGCAGATTGGCTTCGGGTGGCTACACCTTC. Amino acids: CATSRLASGGYTF.

The V and J genes are TRBV6-5 and TRBJ1-1; D uncertain. Germline assignment: CDR1 MNHEY and CDR2 SVGAGI. Trimming stripped 4 bases from V and 1 base from J, with 7 bases between. CDR3 size: 13 residues. The CDR3 loop is CASSSVTNTEAFF. The CDR3 DNA reads TGTGCCAGCAGTTCTGTTACGAACACTGAAGCTTTCTTT.

The rearrangement joins TRBV10-3 to TRBJ2-3; D is possibly TRBD2 (6 bases). The V gene lost 7 bases and the J gene lost 1 base, with 15 bases spanning the gap. CDR1 and CDR2 (germline): ENHRY, SYGVKD. The CDR3 is 15 residues long. CDR3 sequence: CAIKDSGDGTDTQYF. In nucleotides, the CDR3 is TGTGCCATCAAAGACTCGGGGGATGGCACAGATACGCAGTATTTT.

This chain links TRBV5-1 with TRBJ2-2; D call uncertain. V gave up 4 bases and J gave up 4 bases, with 8 bases separating them. This CDR3 is 13 amino acids long. CDR1 is SGHRS, CDR2 YFSETQ, per germline. DNA for the CDR3: TGCGCCAGCAGCGTCGAGACCACCGGGGAGCTGTTTTTT. This sequence encodes CASSVETTGELFF.

The rearrangement links TRBV6-4 to TRBJ2-2; D is perhaps TRBD1 or TRBD2 (5 bases each). Germline V gives CDR1 MRHNA, CDR2 SNTAGT. The CDR3 has 15 amino acids. Trimming left V 7 bases short and J 7 bases short, with 19 bases between. The CDR3 nucleotides read TGTGCCAGCACCGACCGACTGCCTGGGGGCGGGGAGCTGTTTTTT. Protein: CASTDRLPGGGELFF.

This clone was seen more than once but under ten times. The V call is TRBV5-4, the J call TRBJ1-2, with D hard to call. V lost 4 bases and J lost 0, with 10 bases in between. CDR3 length: 14 amino acids. CDR1 and CDR2 (germline): SGHNT, YYREEE (reference sequence). CDR3 residues: CASSLLAANYGYTF. Written as DNA, the CDR3 is TGTGCCAGCAGCCTTCTGGCGGCTAACTATGGCTACACCTTC.

The chain couples TRBV27 to TRBJ2-7; D is uncertain. The germline V gene encodes CDR1 MNHEY and CDR2 SMNVEV (reference sequence). CDR3 length: 13 amino acids. Trimming left V 6 bases short and J 9 bases short, with 18 bases between. CDR3 bases: TGTGCCAGCAGCGGGTCTACCTCCTCTAGGCAGTACTTC. Translating gives CASSGSTSSRQYF.

The V and J genes are TRBV10-3 and TRBJ1-2; 7 bases align to TRBD1. Germline V CDR1 and CDR2: ENHRY, SYGVKD. After removal of 1 base from V and 5 bases from J, the junction contained 4 bases not matched to a gene. The CDR3 has 14 amino acids. The chain's CDR3 is CAISELGQSYGYTF. Here the CDR3 DNA reads TGTGCCATCAGTGAGTTGGGACAGTCATATGGCTACACCTTC.

CDR3 coding DNA: TGTGCCTGGAGCGCTGGAACCGGTCTCTCAACCCGTTACGAGCAGTACTTC. This sequence encodes CAWSAGTGLSTRYEQYF. The chain is built from TRBV30 and TRBJ2-7; D not certain. Trimming pared 3 bases from V and 4 bases from J, leaving 25 bases between. This CDR3 has 17 residues. CDR1 and CDR2 from the germline V gene are GTSNPN and SVGIG (reference sequence).

This chain connects TRBV29-1 to TRBJ2-1, with 10 bases aligning to TRBD2. The CDR3 consists of 14 residues. CDR1 SQVTM and CDR2 ANQGSEA come from the germline V gene. Trimming cost V 2 bases and J 5 bases; bases outside gene matches: 3. Here the CDR3 DNA reads TGCAGCGTTGAAAAGCGGGGGGGAAACAATGAGCAGTTCTTC. This sequence encodes CSVEKRGGNNEQFF.

In this sample, this clone turned up once. The genes are TRBV19 and TRBJ1-2, with D unclear. The V gene's germline CDR1 is LNHDA and CDR2 SQIVND (reference sequence). V lost 8 bases, J lost 7 bases, and 17 bases lay in between. The CDR3 contains 13 residues. The CDR3 loop reads CASSQSLRSGYTF. CDR3 DNA: TGTGCCAGTTCCCAGAGCCTGAGGTCTGGCTACACCTTC.

In this sample, this clone turned up many times. The chain is built from TRBV19 and TRBJ1-1; a possible D gene is TRBD1 (6 bases). V lost 7 bases and J 2 bases, leaving 14 bases between the germline ends. Germline assignment: CDR1 LNHDA and CDR2 SQIVND (reference sequence). This CDR3 region has 14 residues. CDR3 residues: CASTTRTANTEAFF. The DNA for the CDR3 is TGTGCCAGTACCACGAGGACAGCCAACACTGAAGCTTTCTTT.

V gene TRBV25-1 combines with J gene TRBJ1-1; no reliable D call. This CDR3 region has 14 residues. The germline V gene has CDR1 MGHDK and CDR2 SYGVNS. Deletions cut 2 bases from V and 10 bases from J, with 17 bases between. CDR3 protein: CASSEPRAGSGAFF. In DNA, the CDR3 is TGTGCCAGCAGTGAACCCCGGGCGGGGAGCGGAGCTTTCTTT.

This chain uses TRBV11-2 with TRBJ2-7; D remains ambiguous. CDR3 length: 14 residues. The germline V gene encodes CDR1 SGHAT and CDR2 FQNNGV. V lost 5 bases and J 2 bases, leaving 13 bases between the germline ends. The CDR3 DNA follows: TGTGCCAGCAGCGCCTTGTGGTCGGCCTACGAGCAGTACTTC. This gives the protein CASSALWSAYEQYF.

The chain combines TRBV7-2 with TRBJ2-7, with D possibly being TRBD1 (5 bases). The CDR3 contains 14 residues. Germline values: CDR1 SGHTA, CDR2 FQGNSA. V lost 5 bases to trimming and J lost 9 bases, with 20 bases between them. The CDR3 DNA follows: TGTGCCAGCAGCACAAGTGGTACAGGTATGGTGCAGTACTTC. It is translated as CASSTSGTGMVQYF.

The V gene is TRBV10-3, the J gene TRBJ1-2; D perhaps matches TRBD1 (5 bases). CDR3 length: 13 residues. CDR1 and CDR2 from the germline V gene are ENHRY and SYGVKD. Trimming removed 10 bases at V and 0 bases at J, with 12 bases between. The CDR3 DNA follows: TGTGCCAACACAGGTATAGCTAACTATGGCTACACCTTC. As protein: CANTGIANYGYTF.

The chain uses TRBV6-5 and TRBJ1-1; a possible D gene is TRBD1 (6 bases). Trimming removed 7 bases at V and 5 bases at J, with 11 bases between. This CDR3 contains 12 residues. Germline CDR1 reads MNHEY; CDR2 reads SVGAGI. In nucleotides, the CDR3 is TGTGCCAGCACCTCGACAGGTACTGAAGCTTTCTTT. Encoded protein: CASTSTGTEAFF.

This chain uses TRBV5-4 with TRBJ2-3, with a weak D call TRBD2 (7 bases). CDR1 and CDR2 (germline): SGHNT, YYREEE (reference sequence). The CDR3 totals 14 residues. V was cut by 7 bases and J by 3 bases, with 15 bases left in between. CDR3: CASGGAIPTDTQYF. CDR3 DNA: TGTGCCAGCGGGGGGGCAATTCCGACAGATACGCAGTATTTT.

The chain joins TRBV7-8 to TRBJ1-2; D is uncertain. The CDR3 length is 15 residues. V lost 1 base to trimming and J lost 6 bases, with 15 bases between them. The germline V gene encodes CDR1 SGHVS and CDR2 FQNEAQ. The DNA for the CDR3 is TGTGCCAGCAGCTTAGTTCTAAAACAAAGTCATGGCTACACCTTC. Protein: CASSLVLKQSHGYTF.

The V call is TRBV15, the J call TRBJ2-3, with D tentatively TRBD1 (5 bases). From germline, CDR1 is LNHNV and CDR2 YYDKDF (reference sequence). This CDR3 has 12 amino acids. V lost 6 bases, J lost 6 bases, and 10 bases lay in between. The CDR3 sequence: CATSRGSDTQYF. CDR3 nucleotide sequence: TGTGCCACCAGTAGGGGATCCGATACGCAGTATTTT.